This T cell receptor (beta chain) was recorded in a study of early T cells in non-severe SARS-CoV-2 infection. Study background: The study sequenced bulk RNA from unsorted whole blood, with chains unpaired.

Researchers tagged individual cDNA molecules with unique molecular identifiers. TCRdb recomputed calls from the 5' RACE reads with MiXCR, one row per CDR3 protein. The sample gives 30,000 to 40,000 distinct CDR3 sequences, more than 5% of which show up once; 13% to 15% is in the top ten. Study results and caveats: Lookups in VDJdb leaned toward anti-spike CD8 responses and missed private and CD4 specificities.

Germline CDR1 and CDR2: DFQATT and SNEGSKA (reference sequence). The CDR3 sequence is 8 residues long. The ends were cut back, 8 bases at V and 6 bases at J, with 2 bases in the middle. Many counts were recorded for this clonotype. Its cognate antigen is unknown. Sequenced sample: whole blood. This sequence originates from an adult who was a healthcare worker with PCR-confirmed SARS-CoV-2 infection or an uninfected control (not recorded which). This chain connects TRBV20-1 to TRBJ2-1; D gene unclear. CDR3 DNA sequence: TGCAGTAGCAATGAGCAGTTCTTC. Translated: CSSNEQFF.